The rows below give T cell receptor beta chains drawn from one sample of a study of STAT5B mutations in CD4+ large granular lymphocyte leukemia. Method: immunoSEQ multiplex PCR; TCRdb's copy keeps in-frame clones and lacks some. The profile covers about 31,000 clones, with 55% to 80% appearing a single time and approximately 1.9% taken by the ten largest. Sequenced input: CD4+ T cells from blood buffy coats. The origin of the receptors is a human donor in good health. CDR3s include the opening cysteine and the closing phenylalanine or tryptophan. Fields, in order: J gene, V gene, D gene, clone size, CDR3 protein, CDR3 DNA. The D gene is left open where the match is weak. Where a row states a size, it is once, few, many or the class of an expanded clone; other rows omit it.

TRBJ1-5 TRBV7-8 - few CASSSGSKDQPQHF TGTGCCAGCAGCTCCGGGTCCAAGGATCAGCCCCAGCATTTT
TRBJ2-7 TRBV11-2 - few CASSLDPGREQYF TGTGCCAGCAGCTTAGATCCCGGCCGCGAGCAGTACTTC
TRBJ1-1 TRBV19 - - CASSILGTKGGEAFF TGTGCCAGTAGTATTCTAGGCACAAAAGGAGGAGAAGCTTTCTTT
TRBJ2-1 TRBV30 - - CAWRSGAGWQFF TGTGCCTGGCGGTCGGGGGCAGGGTGGCAGTTCTTC
TRBJ2-5 TRBV20-1 - - CSAGDSTQYF TGCAGTGCTGGAGATTCGACCCAGTACTTC
TRBJ1-4 TRBV5-1 - - CASSLDRLNEKLFF TGCGCCAGCAGCTTGGACAGGCTTAATGAAAAACTGTTTTTT
TRBJ1-5 TRBV7-2 - - CASSLVFRANQPQHF TGTGCCAGCAGCTTAGTGTTTAGAGCCAATCAGCCCCAGCATTTT
TRBJ2-7 TRBV4-3 - - CASSQDFRTSTYEQYF TGCGCCAGCAGCCAAGATTTCCGGACGTCTACCTACGAGCAGTACTTC
TRBJ1-2 TRBV15 - medium-sized CATSRDVGGYTF TGTGCCACCAGCAGAGATGTAGGGGGCTACACCTTC
TRBJ2-5 TRBV5-5 TRBD1 - CASSVRGRGETQYF TGTGCCAGCAGCGTCAGGGGGCGCGGGGAGACCCAGTACTTC
TRBJ1-2 TRBV28 - - CASRLGNYGYTF TGTGCCAGCAGGTTAGGGAACTATGGCTACACCTTC
TRBJ1-4 TRBV4-3 - once CASSQDGRGLGEKLFF TGCGCCAGCAGCCAAGACGGCCGGGGCCTGGGTGAAAAACTGTTTTTT
TRBJ1-2 TRBV6-1 TRBD1 - CASSEQGKYGYTF TGTGCCAGTAGTGAACAGGGGAAGTACGGCTACACCTTC